This T cell receptor (beta chain) was captured in a study of CD8+ T cells in alopecia areata. The CDR3 is 13 amino acids. Germline V gene sequence: CDR1 SQVTM, CDR2 ANQGSEA. V lost 3 bases and J 4 bases, leaving 12 bases between the germline ends. Treatment: oral pan-JAK inhibitor, 5-10 mg twice daily. This clone was counted a few times. It was cDNA, reverse transcribed from extracted RNA, that served as the sequencing template. Produced via immunoSEQ multiplex PCR; TCRdb's table is partial and in-frame only. In the table there are approximately 100,000 clones, 55% to 70% of which are singletons. This TCR was sampled from a human donor with alopecia areata. The V gene is TRBV29-1, the J gene TRBJ1-1, with a possible D match to TRBD1 (5 bases). The sequenced sample was CD8+ T cells sorted from blood, obtained at week 56, from a patient treated with tofacitinib. CDR3 sequence reads: CSVDGARGTEAFF. CDR3 DNA sequence: TGCAGCGTTGACGGTGCGAGGGGCACTGAAGCTTTCTTT.